The rows below give T cell receptor beta chains drawn from one sample of a study of cytomegalovirus exposure and HLA in healthy donors. Sequencing used immunoSEQ multiplex PCR; TCRdb keeps in-frame clones, though not all of them. The data show 120,000 to 150,000 clones, 50% to 75% seen once. Specimen: PBMCs. The receptors stem from a woman aged 25 to 39 in good health and CMV-seropositive. Each CDR3 is given with its conserved first and last residue. Fields, in order: clone size, D gene, J gene, V gene, CDR3 protein, CDR3 DNA. A D gene is named only where the DNA matches it firmly. Size is stated for part of the rows, as once, few or many counts, or as a class when the clone is expanded.

few,-,TRBJ1-4,TRBV27,CASSLGTLIGELFF,TGTGCCAGCAGTTTAGGGACATTGATTGGGGAACTGTTTTTT
-,TRBD1,TRBJ2-1,TRBV7-9,CASSFGQGAYNEQFF,TGTGCCAGCAGCTTCGGACAGGGGGCCTACAATGAGCAGTTCTTC
few,TRBD1,TRBJ1-3,TRBV6-1,CASTPQGAPGNTIYF,TGTGCCAGCACTCCACAGGGGGCGCCTGGAAACACCATATATTTT
few,-,TRBJ1-6,TRBV5-1,CASSLLLGEDSPLHF,TGCGCCAGCAGCTTGCTCTTAGGGGAAGATTCACCCCTCCACTTT
-,-,TRBJ1-4,TRBV10-3,CAIGGSTNEKLFF,TGTGCCATAGGGGGATCTACTAATGAAAAACTGTTTTTT
once,TRBD2,TRBJ2-3,TRBV9,CASSATLAGGRSTDTQYF,TGTGCCAGCAGCGCGACGCTAGCGGGGGGTCGTAGCACAGATACGCAGTATTTT
-,TRBD2,TRBJ2-1,TRBV9,CASSVVGSGLAGNEQFF,TGTGCCAGCAGCGTAGTCGGCTCGGGACTAGCCGGGAATGAGCAGTTCTTC
-,-,TRBJ1-2,TRBV6-5,CASTTGGGYGYTF,TGTGCCAGCACTACGGGGGGCGGCTATGGCTACACCTTC
-,-,TRBJ2-6,TRBV15,CATSREGSGTGANVLTF,TGTGCCACCAGCAGAGAGGGCTCAGGGACTGGGGCCAACGTCCTGACTTTC
few,TRBD1,TRBJ1-1,TRBV4-1,CASSQMGTGGFTEAFF,TGCGCCAGCAGCCAAATGGGGACAGGGGGCTTCACTGAAGCTTTCTTT
few,-,TRBJ2-2,TRBV7-2,CASSLVGGTAANTGELFF,TGTGCCAGCAGCTTAGTAGGCGGGACAGCCGCGAACACCGGGGAGCTGTTTTTT
-,-,TRBJ1-2,TRBV28,CASSLGGDYGYTF,TGTGCCAGCAGTCTCGGCGGGGACTATGGCTACACCTTC
-,TRBD2,TRBJ2-5,TRBV5-1,CASSRGLAGPRSKGPQYF,TGCGCCAGCAGCCGGGGACTAGCGGGGCCCCGCAGTAAGGGGCCCCAGTACTTC
-,-,TRBJ2-2,TRBV10-2,CASRSAANTGELFF,TGCGCCAGCAGAAGCGCCGCGAACACCGGGGAGCTGTTTTTT
-,TRBD1,TRBJ2-7,TRBV4-1,CASSQPGTGIYEQYF,TGCGCCAGCAGCCAGCCCGGGACAGGGATCTACGAGCAGTACTTC
-,-,TRBJ1-2,TRBV10-3,CAISESGGSGGTRDYGYTF,TGTGCCATCAGTGAGTCGGGCGGATCTGGAGGAACGAGGGACTATGGCTACACCTTC
-,-,TRBJ1-2,TRBV4-1,CASSQGTPLIGYTF,TGCGCCAGCAGCCAAGGGACACCTCTAATAGGCTACACCTTC
few,TRBD2,TRBJ2-5,TRBV5-4,CASSLAGVGETQYF,TGTGCCAGCAGCTTAGCGGGAGTAGGGGAGACCCAGTACTTC
-,-,TRBJ2-1,TRBV6-4,CASSDSLAGHNEQFF,TGTGCCAGCAGTGACTCTCTGGCTGGCCACAATGAGCAGTTCTTC
-,TRBD2,TRBJ2-5,TRBV7-3,CASSSSGGLKETQYF,TGTGCCAGCAGCTCTAGCGGGGGGCTTAAAGAGACCCAGTACTTC
-,-,TRBJ2-3,TRBV2,CASSEASSRDTQYF,TGTGCCAGCAGTGAAGCGTCCTCTAGGGATACGCAGTATTTT
few,TRBD2,TRBJ2-3,TRBV5-1,CASRTSGELSTDTQYF,TGCGCCAGCCGGACTAGCGGGGAGCTTAGCACAGATACGCAGTATTTT
-,TRBD1,TRBJ2-7,TRBV9,CASSVALGTDTYEQYF,TGTGCCAGCAGCGTAGCCTTGGGGACAGATACCTACGAGCAGTACTTC
few,TRBD1,TRBJ1-1,TRBV29-1,CSGDRGNTEAFF,TGCAGCGGAGACAGGGGGAACACTGAAGCTTTCTTT
few,TRBD2,TRBJ2-3,TRBV27,CASSAPGLAGSDTQYF,TGTGCCAGCAGCGCACCGGGACTAGCGGGGTCAGATACGCAGTATTTT
-,TRBD1,TRBJ2-5,TRBV10-3,CAISALPGQGGETQYF,TGTGCCATCAGTGCGCTCCCGGGACAGGGAGGAGAGACCCAGTACTTC
-,-,TRBJ1-4,TRBV5-1,CASSSHLGDEKLFF,TGCGCCAGCAGCTCCCACTTGGGCGATGAAAAACTGTTTTTT
-,-,TRBJ2-2,TRBV7-6,CASSPGGQPKLFF,TGTGCCAGCAGCCCAGGGGGGCAGCCCAAGCTGTTTTTT
-,TRBD2,TRBJ2-1,TRBV10-1,CASSLSGGRDEQFF,TGCGCCAGCAGTCTTAGCGGGGGTAGGGATGAGCAGTTCTTC